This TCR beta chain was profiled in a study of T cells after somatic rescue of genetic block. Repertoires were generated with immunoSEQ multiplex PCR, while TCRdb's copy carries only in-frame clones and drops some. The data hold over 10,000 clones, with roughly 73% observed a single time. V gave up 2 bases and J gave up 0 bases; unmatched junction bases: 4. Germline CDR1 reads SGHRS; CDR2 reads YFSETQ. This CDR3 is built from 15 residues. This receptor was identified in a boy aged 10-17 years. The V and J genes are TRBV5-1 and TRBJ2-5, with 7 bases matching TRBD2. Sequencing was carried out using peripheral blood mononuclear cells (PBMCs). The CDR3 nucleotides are TGCGCCAGCAGCTTCCCCCTAGCGGACCAAGAGACCCAGTACTTC. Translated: CASSFPLADQETQYF.